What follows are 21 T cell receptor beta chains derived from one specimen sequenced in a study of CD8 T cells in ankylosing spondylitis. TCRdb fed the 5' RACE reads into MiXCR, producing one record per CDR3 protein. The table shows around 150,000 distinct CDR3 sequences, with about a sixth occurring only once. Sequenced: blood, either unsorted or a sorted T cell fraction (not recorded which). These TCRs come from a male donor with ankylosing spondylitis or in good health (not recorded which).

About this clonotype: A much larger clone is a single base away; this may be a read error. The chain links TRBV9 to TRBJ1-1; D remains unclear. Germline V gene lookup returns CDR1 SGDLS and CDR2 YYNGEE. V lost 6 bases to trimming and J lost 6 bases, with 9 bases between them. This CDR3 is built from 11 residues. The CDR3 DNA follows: TGTGCCAGCAACTCCCCTCCTGAAGCTTTCTTT. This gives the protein CASNSPPEAFF.

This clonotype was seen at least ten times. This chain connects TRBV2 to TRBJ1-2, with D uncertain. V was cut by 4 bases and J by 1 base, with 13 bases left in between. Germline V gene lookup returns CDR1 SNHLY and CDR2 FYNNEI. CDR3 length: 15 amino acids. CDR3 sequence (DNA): TGTGCCAGCAGTGCTTTAGTCGGAAATAACTATGGCTACACCTTC. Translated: CASSALVGNNYGYTF.

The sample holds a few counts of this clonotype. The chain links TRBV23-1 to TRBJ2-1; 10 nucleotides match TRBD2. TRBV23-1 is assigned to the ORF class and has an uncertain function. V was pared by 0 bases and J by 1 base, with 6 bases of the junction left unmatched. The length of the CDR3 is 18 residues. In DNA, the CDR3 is TGCGCCAGCAGTCAATCGCCTAGCGGGAGAGGGTCCTACAATGAGCAGTTCTTC. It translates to CASSQSPSGRGSYNEQFF.

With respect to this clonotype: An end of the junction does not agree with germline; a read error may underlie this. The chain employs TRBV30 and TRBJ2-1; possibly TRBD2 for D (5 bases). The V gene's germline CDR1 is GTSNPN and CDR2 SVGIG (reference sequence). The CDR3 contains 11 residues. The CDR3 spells CARSPIEGQFF. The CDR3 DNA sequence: TGTGCCCGGAGTCCAATCGAGGGACAGTTCTTC.

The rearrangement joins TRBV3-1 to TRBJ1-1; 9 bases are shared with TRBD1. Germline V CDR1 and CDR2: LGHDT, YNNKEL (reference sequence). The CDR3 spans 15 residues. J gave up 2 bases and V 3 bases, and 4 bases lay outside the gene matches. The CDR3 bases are TGTGCCAGCAGCCAGAAGGGACAGGGCAACACTGAAGCTTTCTTT. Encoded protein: CASSQKGQGNTEAFF.

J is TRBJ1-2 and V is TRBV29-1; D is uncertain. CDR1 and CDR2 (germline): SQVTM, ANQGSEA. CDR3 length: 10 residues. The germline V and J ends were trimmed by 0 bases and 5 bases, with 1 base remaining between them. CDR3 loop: CSVEEYGYTF. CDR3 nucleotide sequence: TGCAGCGTTGAAGAGTATGGCTACACCTTC.

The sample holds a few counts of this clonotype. The CDR3 DNA reads TGCGCCAGCAGCCAAGATACCGGACTAGCGGGATCGGGGACAGATACGCAGTATTTT. Residues: CASSQDTGLAGSGTDTQYF. V usage is TRBV4-1 and J usage is TRBJ2-3; TRBD2 aligns across 12 bases. Germline-derived CDR1 and CDR2 are MGHRA and YSYEKL. This CDR3 comprises 19 residues. V was clipped by 0 bases and J by 3 bases; unmatched bases: 10.

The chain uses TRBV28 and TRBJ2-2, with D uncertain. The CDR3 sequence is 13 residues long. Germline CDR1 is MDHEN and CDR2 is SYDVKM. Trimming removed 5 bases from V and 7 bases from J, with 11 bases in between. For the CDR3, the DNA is TGTGCCAGCAGTCTCCGGTCCTTCGGGGAGCTGTTTTTT. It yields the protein CASSLRSFGELFF.

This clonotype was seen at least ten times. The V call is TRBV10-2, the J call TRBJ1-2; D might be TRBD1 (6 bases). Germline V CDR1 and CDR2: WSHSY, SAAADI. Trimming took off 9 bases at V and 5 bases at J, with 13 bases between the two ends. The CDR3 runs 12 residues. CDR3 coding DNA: TGCGCCAGTCGACAGGACCTTTATGGCTACACCTTC. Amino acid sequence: CASRQDLYGYTF.

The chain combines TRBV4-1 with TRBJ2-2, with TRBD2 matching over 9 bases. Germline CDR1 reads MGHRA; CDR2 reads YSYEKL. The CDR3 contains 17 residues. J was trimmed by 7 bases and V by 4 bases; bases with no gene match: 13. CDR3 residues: CASSRGGLREGDGELFF. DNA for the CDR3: TGCGCCAGCAGCCGGGGAGGTTTGCGGGAGGGTGACGGGGAGCTGTTTTTT.

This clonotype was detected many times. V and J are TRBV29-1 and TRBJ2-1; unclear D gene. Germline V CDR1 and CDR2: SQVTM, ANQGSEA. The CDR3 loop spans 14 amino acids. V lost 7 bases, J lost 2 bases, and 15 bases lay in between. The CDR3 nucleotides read TGCAGCGCCCGCCGCAACACCGCCTACAATGAGCAGTTCTTC. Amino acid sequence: CSARRNTAYNEQFF.

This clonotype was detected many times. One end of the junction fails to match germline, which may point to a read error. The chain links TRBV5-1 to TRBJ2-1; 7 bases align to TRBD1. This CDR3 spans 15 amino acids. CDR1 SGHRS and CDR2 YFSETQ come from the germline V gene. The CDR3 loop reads CASSSQGSSYNEQFF. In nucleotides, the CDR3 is TGTGCCAGCAGTTCACAGGGGAGCTCCTACAATGAGCAGTTCTTC.

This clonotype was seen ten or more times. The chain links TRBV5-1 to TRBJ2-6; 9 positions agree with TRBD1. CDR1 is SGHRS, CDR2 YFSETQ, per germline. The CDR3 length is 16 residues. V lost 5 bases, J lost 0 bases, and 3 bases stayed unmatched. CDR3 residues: CASRGTGLSGANVLTF. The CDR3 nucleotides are TGCGCCAGCAGAGGGACAGGGCTCTCTGGGGCCAACGTCCTGACTTTC.

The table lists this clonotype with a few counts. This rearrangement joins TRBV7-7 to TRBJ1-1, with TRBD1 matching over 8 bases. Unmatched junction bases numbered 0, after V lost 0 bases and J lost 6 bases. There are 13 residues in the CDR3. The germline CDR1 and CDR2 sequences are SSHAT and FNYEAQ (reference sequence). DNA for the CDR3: TGTGCCAGCAGCTTAGCACAGGGGGCTGAAGCTTTCTTT. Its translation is CASSLAQGAEAFF. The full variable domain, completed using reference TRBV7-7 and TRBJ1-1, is GAGVSQSPRYKVTKRGQDVTLRCDPISSHATLYWYQQALGQGPEFLTYFNYEAQPDKSGLPSDRFSAERPEGSISTLTIQRTEQRDSAMYRCASSLAQGAEAFFGQGTRLTVV.

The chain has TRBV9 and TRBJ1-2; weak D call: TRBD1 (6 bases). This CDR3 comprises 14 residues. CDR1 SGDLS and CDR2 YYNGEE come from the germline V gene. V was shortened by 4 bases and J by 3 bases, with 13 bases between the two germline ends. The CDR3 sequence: CASSLADSYYGYTF. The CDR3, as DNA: TGTGCCAGCAGCCTCGCGGACAGCTACTATGGCTACACCTTC. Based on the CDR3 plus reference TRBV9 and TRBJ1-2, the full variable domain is DSGVTQTPKHLITATGQRVTLRCSPRSGDLSVYWYQQSLDQGLQFLIQYYNGEERAKGNILERFSAQQFPDLHSELNLSSLELGDSALYFCASSLADSYYGYTFGSGTRLTVV.

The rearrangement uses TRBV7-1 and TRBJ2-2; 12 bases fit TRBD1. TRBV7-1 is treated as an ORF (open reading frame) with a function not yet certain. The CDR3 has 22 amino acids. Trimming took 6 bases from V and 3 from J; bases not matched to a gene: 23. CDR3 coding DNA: TGTGCCAGCAGGTCCCTAGCGGATTTTGGGGACAGGGGGCTTTCGGACACCGGGGAGCTGTTTTTT. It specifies CASRSLADFGDRGLSDTGELFF.

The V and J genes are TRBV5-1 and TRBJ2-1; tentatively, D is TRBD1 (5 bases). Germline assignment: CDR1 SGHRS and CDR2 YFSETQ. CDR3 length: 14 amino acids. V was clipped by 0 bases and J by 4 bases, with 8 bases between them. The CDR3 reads CASSLGQSYNEQFF. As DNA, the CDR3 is TGCGCCAGCAGCTTGGGACAGTCTTACAATGAGCAGTTCTTC.

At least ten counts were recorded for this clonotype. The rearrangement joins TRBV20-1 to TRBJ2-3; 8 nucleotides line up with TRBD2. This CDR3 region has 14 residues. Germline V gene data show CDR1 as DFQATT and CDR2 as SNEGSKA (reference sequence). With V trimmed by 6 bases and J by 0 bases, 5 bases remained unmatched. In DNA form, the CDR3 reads TGCAGTGCACTAAGCGGGGGTAGCACAGATACGCAGTATTTT. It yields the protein CSALSGGSTDTQYF.

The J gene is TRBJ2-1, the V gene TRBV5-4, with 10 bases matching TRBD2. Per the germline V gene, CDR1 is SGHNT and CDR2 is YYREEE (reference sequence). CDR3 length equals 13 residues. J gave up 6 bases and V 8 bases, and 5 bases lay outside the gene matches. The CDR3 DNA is TGTGCCAGTGGACTAGCGGCGGGCAATGAGCAGTTCTTC. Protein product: CASGLAAGNEQFF.

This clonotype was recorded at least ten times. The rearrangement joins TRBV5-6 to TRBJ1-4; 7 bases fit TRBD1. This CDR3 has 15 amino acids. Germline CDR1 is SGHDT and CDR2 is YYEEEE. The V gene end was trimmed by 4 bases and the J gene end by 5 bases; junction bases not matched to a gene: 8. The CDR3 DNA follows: TGTGCCAGCAGCGCACCGGGACAGACAAATGAAAAACTGTTTTTT. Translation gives CASSAPGQTNEKLFF.

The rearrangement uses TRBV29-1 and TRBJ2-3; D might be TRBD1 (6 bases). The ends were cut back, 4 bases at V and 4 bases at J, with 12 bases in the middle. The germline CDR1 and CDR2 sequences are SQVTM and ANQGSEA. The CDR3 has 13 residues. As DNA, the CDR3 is TGCAGCGTTGTGGATCAGGGGCCAGATACGCAGTATTTT. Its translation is CSVVDQGPDTQYF.